This T cell receptor beta chain was found in a study of cytomegalovirus exposure and HLA in healthy donors. V shed 5 bases and J 4 bases; nucleotides not matched to a gene: 5. This CDR3 has 13 amino acids. CDR1 is SGHTA and CDR2 is FQGTGA in the germline V gene. PCR used 60 Vbeta primers and 13 Jbeta primers. Measured with immunoSEQ multiplex PCR; TCRdb has only the in-frame clones, and not every one. Among fewer than 200,000 clones, around 80% were seen once, and the ten largest hold under 7.5%. This clone was picked up one time. This receptor was identified in a man aged 40-55 years in good health and CMV-seronegative. The rearrangement links TRBV7-3 to TRBJ2-7, with 7 bases identical to TRBD1. The sample taken for sequencing was PBMCs. Here the CDR3 reads CASSTSQGYEQYF. The CDR3 region has the DNA TGTGCCAGCAGCACATCACAGGGGTACGAGCAGTACTTC.